This section outlines one T cell receptor (beta chain) sequence together with its context. Its antigen is currently not known. Within one base of it there is no much larger clone, and no base qualities were kept. The record originates from a study of radiation and T cells in renal cell carcinoma (dated by TCRdb to between 2020 and 2021). Regarding the study in general: Samples were obtained from a clinical trial, in which 15 Gy stereotactic body radiation therapy was delivered to primary renal cell carcinomas and nephrectomy was performed 4 weeks later. In total, 50 to 55 samples, comprising 26 tumors and around 27 peripheral blood samples, were subjected to TCR beta sequencing. Across all 53 samples, 3.5 million to 4.5 million unique CDR3 nucleotide sequences encoding 2,658,974 unique CDR3 amino acid sequences were identified. Overall study outcomes, separate from this receptor: Because the trial had a single-armed design, the trial could not examine how radiation dose or scheduling affected the TCR repertoire. In blood, the top tumor clonotypes increased from baseline to 2 weeks after radiation and then shrank by 4 weeks, which suggests a temporary expansion of tumor-resident clones. Because pretreatment tumor biopsies were not available, the study could not determine whether clonotypes were already present within the tumor at baseline. Blood repertoire dynamics were not followed beyond 4 weeks after treatment.

The junction shows trimming of 0 bases on V and 0 bases on J, plus 13 bases between the germline ends. Taken from the germline V gene (reference sequence), the CDR1 and CDR2 loops are LNHDA and SQIVND. The CDR3 starts with the cysteine, ends with the phenylalanine, and has 17 residues. The CDR3 DNA has 51 bases and is translated from base 1. What this sample's time point label stands for: blood 2 weeks post-SBRT. The treatment or condition label on this specimen signifies: 15 Gy SBRT to primary tumor, nephrectomy 4 weeks later. To follow tumor-enriched clonotypes, serial peripheral blood was collected from radiation-treated patients at baseline and at 2 weeks and 4 weeks after SBRT. Renal cell carcinoma with clear cell pathology was present in all patients. The QIAamp DNA Blood Mini Kit (Qiagen) was used to prepare genomic DNA for TCR sequencing. The analyses included just those samples that passed every quality control check.

TCR beta libraries were generated from genomic DNA with the immunoSEQ kit, following the manufacturer's recommendations. For library preparation, a first multiplex PCR was performed with proprietary primers, followed by a second PCR in which unique barcodes were added, and bead cleanups were performed after each round. A positive control reaction and a negative control reaction, both provided in the kit, were run with every batch of samples. The final libraries underwent checking on an Agilent 4200 TapeStation D1000 ScreenTape, volumetric pooling, and quantification by qPCR. Sequencing was performed on an Illumina NextSeq500 using a MidOutput 150-cycle cartridge, with 156 Read1 cycles, 15 Index1 cycles, and the kit custom primers. The pooled library was loaded at roughly 1 pM, with a roughly 18% PhiX control spiked in. From the authors' description of their analysis: Vendor-processed data were analyzed in R, with a clonotype defined as all T cells sharing the same CDR3 nucleotide sequence. For clone abundance analyses, frequencies were normalized to the 10,000 most abundant clones in each sample. Public T cell clones, averaging fewer than five per sample, were removed before analysis. An abundance difference of at least 32-fold between compartments was the criterion for calling clonotypes tumor-enriched or baseline blood-enriched. A beta-binomial differential abundance model was applied to find clonotypes that expanded or contracted between blood time points. The Baroni-Urbani and Buser coefficient was used to measure tumor-blood repertoire similarity, and groups were compared with two-tailed Wilcoxon tests in R. TCRdb obtained this table from immuneACCESS and retained in-frame rearrangements with V and J assigned. These tables miss some clones; where compared with another copy, unresolved V genes account for less than half of the shortfall, and the remainder is unexplained. V, J and clone size are taken as reported in that table, and D and trimming were inferred from the DNA itself. The table for this sample lists 100,000 to 150,000 clones; more than 70% of them were counted only once. The leading ten clones occupy 4.5% to 7.5% of the sample.

This receptor chain uses TRBV19 and TRBJ2-3; the D region possibly corresponds to TRBD1 (6 bases align). The clonotype comes from a woman in her 70s with renal cell carcinoma. Sequencing was performed on blood, taken from a patient whose treatment included radiotherapy and nephrectomy. The CDR3 is CASSIDGGSASTDTQYF. The DNA sequence is TGTGCCAGTAGTATAGATGGGGGCTCCGCTAGCACAGATACGCAGTATTTT.